Reported below is one T cell receptor (beta chain). Its target is unknown. The data derive from a study of monozygotic twins with inflammatory bowel disease. Study-level results: By inverse Simpson index, TCRbeta diversity was lower in IBD patients than in healthy co-twins. Heterogeneous immunosuppressive treatment regimens may have introduced variability into patient repertoires.

Through template switching, UMIs that included a 6-nucleotide sample barcode were added. Nested PCRs (roughly 15 and 9 cycles, two total) were applied to TCRalpha and TCRbeta cDNA. TCRdb reprocessed the 5' RACE reads and keeps a single row for each CDR3 protein, giving no DNA. The repertoire table contains 150,000 to 200,000 distinct CDR3 sequences. The CDR3 is 16 amino acids. Germline-derived CDR1 and CDR2 are DFQATT and SNEGSKA (reference sequence). The TCR sequence derives from a human donor with ulcerative colitis or Crohn's disease, or a healthy co-twin of an affected twin (not recorded which). Sequenced material: blood. This chain joins TRBV20-1 and TRBJ2-1; lacking DNA, the TRBD1 call made by TCRdb goes unchecked. The CDR3: CSAKKAGTGIYNEQFF.